This T cell receptor (beta chain) originates from a study of blood T cell repertoires in COVID-19. In the source study's methods: Counts of nucleated cells, estimated from reference gene primer amplification, were obtained. Clones were sequenced by immunoSEQ multiplex PCR, and TCRdb holds only the in-frame ones, with some missing. For V, J and clone size, that table is used; D and trimming come from the DNA. The sample has 170,000 or so clones, roughly four fifths seen once. CDR3 length: 15 residues. CDR1 is MNHEY, CDR2 SMNVEV, per germline (reference sequence). Trimming removed 5 bases at V and 3 bases at J, with 17 bases between.

The chain has TRBV27 and TRBJ2-7; D perhaps matches TRBD2 (6 bases). Sample: peripheral blood. The source of this sequence is an older woman with COVID-19, enrolled during active disease. CDR3: CASSLKAGSSYEQYF. The CDR3 nucleotides read TGTGCCAGCAGTCTAAAGGCCGGGAGTAGCTACGAGCAGTACTTC.